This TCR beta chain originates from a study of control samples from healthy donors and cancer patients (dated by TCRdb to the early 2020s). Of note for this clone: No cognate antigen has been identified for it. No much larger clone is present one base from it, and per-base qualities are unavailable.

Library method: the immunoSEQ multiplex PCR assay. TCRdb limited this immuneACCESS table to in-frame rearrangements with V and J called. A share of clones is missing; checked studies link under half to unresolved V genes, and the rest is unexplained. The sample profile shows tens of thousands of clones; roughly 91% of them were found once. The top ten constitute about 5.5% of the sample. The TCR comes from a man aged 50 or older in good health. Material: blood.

The CDR3 region reads CASSLFLSGGLDTQYF. In nucleotides, the sequence is TGTGCCAGCAGTTTATTCCTTAGCGGGGGGTTGGATACGCAGTATTTT. Recombination joined TRBV27 with TRBJ2-3; TRBD2 fits 10 bases in the junction. CDR1 and CDR2 were assigned from the germline V gene (reference sequence) as MNHEY and SMNVEV. From cysteine to phenylalanine, the CDR3 is 16 amino acids long. CDR3 DNA only is kept here, 48 bases in frame from base 1. At the junction V is shortened by 1 base and J by 6 bases; bases outside the gene matches: 7.